The text below deals with one TCR beta chain. This sample was included in a study of blood T cell repertoires in COVID-19. The CDR3 runs to 13 residues. CDR1 and CDR2 from the germline V gene are KGHSH and LQKENI. V was trimmed by 3 bases and J by 3 bases, leaving 8 bases between them. Clones were sequenced by immunoSEQ multiplex PCR, and TCRdb holds only the in-frame ones, with some missing. Of about 280,000 clones listed, less than 85% were seen once; the top ten hold roughly 2.7%. Participant age was about 18 to 95 years, and participants resided in fewer than 30 US areas. The source is a woman in her 50s who had recovered from COVID-19. Sequencing was performed on PBMCs or T cells enriched from blood (not recorded which). This chain links TRBV18 with TRBJ1-1; D remains unclear. This CDR3 is CASSPGRDTEAFF. CDR3 DNA: TGTGCCAGCTCACCCGGGCGGGACACTGAAGCTTTCTTT.